The 7 T cell receptor beta chains below all came from one sample that was sequenced in a study of identical twins. TCRdb used MiXCR to reprocess the 5' RACE reads, holding one entry per CDR3 protein. The table records 250,000 to 300,000 distinct CDR3 sequences, 6.5% to 9.5% of them present only once. The sample also formed part of further work on yellow fever vaccine responses in identical twins.

The sequencing sample was made of CD8+ T cells sorted from blood. The receptors stem from a woman under 30 in good health.

This clonotype was seen repeatedly, ten times or more. The V and J genes are TRBV28 and TRBJ2-3; D is perhaps TRBD1 (6 bases). Germline V gene lookup returns CDR1 MDHEN and CDR2 SYDVKM. V dropped 5 bases and J dropped 4 bases, with 16 bases sitting between them. CDR3 size: 15 residues. The CDR3 reads CASSAQAQGSDTQYF. The DNA for the CDR3 is TGTGCCAGCAGTGCCCAGGCCCAGGGGTCAGATACGCAGTATTTT.

This sequence joins TRBV7-9 and TRBJ2-3, with 13 nucleotides matching TRBD2. The V and J ends lost 0 bases and 2 bases, in that order; junction bases with no gene match: 2. The CDR3 has 17 amino acids. Per the germline V gene, CDR1 is SEHNR and CDR2 is FQNEAQ (reference sequence). CDR3 protein: CASSLAGTSGTTDTQYF. CDR3 sequence (DNA): TGTGCCAGCAGCTTAGCCGGGACTAGCGGGACCACAGATACGCAGTATTTT.

This clonotype has a handful of counts. The genes are TRBV5-1 and TRBJ2-1; 9 bases map to TRBD1. The V gene's germline CDR1 is SGHRS and CDR2 YFSETQ. The CDR3 covers 14 residues. Unmatched junction bases numbered 6, after V lost 3 bases and J lost 8 bases. CDR3 sequence: CASSWDRDGYEQFF. In DNA form, the CDR3 reads TGCGCCAGCAGCTGGGACAGGGATGGATATGAGCAGTTCTTC.

This clonotype was detected many times. The junction differs from germline at one of its ends, possibly a read error. V gene TRBV12-3 or TRBV12-4 combines with J gene TRBJ2-2, with TRBD1 identical over 8 bases. The CDR3 is 15 residues long. The CDR3 region has the DNA TGTGCCAGCAGTTTACGGACAGGGAACGCCGGGGAGCTGTTTTTT. This sequence encodes CASSLRTGNAGELFF.

CDR3 sequence (DNA): TGTGCTAGTGGTTTTAGCGGGGATACGCAGTATTTT. It specifies CASGFSGDTQYF. The chain combines TRBV12-5 with TRBJ2-3, with 7 bases fitting TRBD2. CDR3 length: 12 residues. The V gene end was trimmed by 3 bases and the J gene end by 6 bases; junction bases not matched to a gene: 0. Germline V gives CDR1 LGHNT, CDR2 FRNRAP.

This clonotype has just a few counts. V usage is TRBV30 and J usage is TRBJ2-7; D not resolved. The V gene lost 5 bases and the J gene lost 5 bases, with 7 bases spanning the gap. The CDR3 is made up of 10 amino acids. Germline V gene lookup returns CDR1 GTSNPN and CDR2 SVGIG (reference sequence). Here the CDR3 DNA reads TGTGCCTGGTATGGGGACGAGCAGTACTTC. It encodes CAWYGDEQYF. Using reference TRBV30 and TRBJ2-7 for the parts outside the CDR3, the full variable domain is SQTIHQWPATLVQPVGSPLSLECTVEGTSNPNLYWYRQAAGRGLQLLFYSVGIGQISSEVPQNLSASRPQDRQFILSSKKLLLSDSGFYLCAWYGDEQYFGPGTRLTVT.

In this sample, this clonotype turned up a few times. V and J are TRBV20-1 and TRBJ2-7; 7 bases fit TRBD2. The CDR3 is 14 amino acids. CDR1 DFQATT and CDR2 SNEGSKA come from the germline V gene (reference sequence). Trimming at V came to 5 bases and at J to 3 bases, leaving 10 bases not matched to a gene. The DNA for the CDR3 is TGCAGTGCTCAAGGGACTATCCCTTTCTACGAGCAGTACTTC. It yields the protein CSAQGTIPFYEQYF.